The 20 T cell receptor beta chains reported below all come from one sample, sequenced in a study of blood T cells in healthy people across ages. A second about 7 to 11 cycle PCR used barcoded and J-beta primers. TCRdb reprocessed the 5' RACE reads with MiXCR, giving one entry per CDR3 protein. Here the sample spans about 1.4 million distinct CDR3 sequences, around 55% being singletons. The source material was blood. These receptor sequences come from a man between 18 and 35 years old in good health.

This clonotype came up once. CDR3 loop: CASRIGGSGLQETQYF. As DNA, the CDR3 is TGTGCCAGCAGGATCGGGGGTAGCGGACTCCAAGAGACCCAGTACTTC. This chain connects TRBV7-9 to TRBJ2-5; perhaps TRBD2 as D (6 bases). CDR1 and CDR2 (germline): SEHNR, FQNEAQ (reference sequence). The CDR3 has 16 amino acids. Trimming removed 6 bases from V and 1 base from J, with 18 bases in between.

The table lists this clonotype with a few counts. This chain joins TRBV27 and TRBJ2-7, with 8 bases that match TRBD2. Losses at the gene ends were 5 bases for V and 4 bases for J; bases not matched to a gene: 10. CDR1 is MNHEY, CDR2 SMNVEV, per germline (reference sequence). The CDR3 totals 15 residues. CDR3 nucleotide sequence: TGTGCCAGCAGTCCTATTGCGGGGGGCCGTTACGAGCAGTACTTC. It specifies CASSPIAGGRYEQYF.

This rearrangement joins TRBV7-9 to TRBJ2-1; D call uncertain. The CDR3 length is 15 residues. Germline-derived CDR1 and CDR2 are SEHNR and FQNEAQ (reference sequence). The V gene lost 8 bases and the J gene lost 0 bases, with 14 bases spanning the gap. CDR3 in amino acids: CASGHVIHSYNEQFF. The CDR3 DNA sequence: TGTGCCAGCGGCCACGTAATCCACTCCTACAATGAGCAGTTCTTC. The entire variable domain, with the rest obtained from reference TRBV7-9 and TRBJ2-1, is as follows: DTGVSQNPRHKITKRGQNVTFRCDPISEHNRLYWYRQTLGQGPEFLTYFQNEAQLEKSRLLSDRFSAERPKGSFSTLEIQRTEQGDSAMYLCASGHVIHSYNEQFFGPGTRLTVL.

The gene calls are TRBV5-1 and TRBJ2-5, with D unclear. The end of the DNA fits TRBJ2-7 better, so the J call may be wrong. CDR1 and CDR2 (germline): SGHRS, YFSETQ. This CDR3 comprises 12 residues. CDR3 in amino acids: CASSNPSYEQYF. CDR3 DNA: TGCGCCAGCAGCAACCCCTCCTACGAGCAGTACTTC.

The chain couples TRBV4-1 to TRBJ2-3; 7 bases are a match to TRBD2. V lost 0 bases to trimming and J lost 0 bases; unmatched junction nucleotides: 15. CDR3 length: 20 residues. Germline CDR1 is MGHRA and CDR2 is YSYEKL. The CDR3 is CASSQEPGLGLAGSTDTQYF. The DNA for the CDR3 is TGCGCCAGCAGCCAAGAACCCGGTTTGGGATTAGCGGGTAGCACAGATACGCAGTATTTT.

The V call is TRBV20-1, the J call TRBJ2-1, with TRBD2 matching over 8 bases. The V gene's germline CDR1 is DFQATT and CDR2 SNEGSKA (reference sequence). CDR3 length: 15 amino acids. The V and J ends lost 5 bases and 6 bases, in that order; junction bases with no gene match: 12. The CDR3 DNA is TGCAGTGCTCGACCCGGGACTAGTTTTGGCAATGAGCAGTTCTTC. It encodes CSARPGTSFGNEQFF.

The chain joins TRBV12-3 or TRBV12-4 to TRBJ2-5; D is perhaps TRBD2 (7 bases). The DNA end favors TRBJ2-4, so the J call may be wrong. The CDR3 has 17 amino acids. CDR3 bases: TGTGCCAGCACCCCGGGTGGGAGGGGGAGGTCTATGGACATTCAGTACTTC. Protein: CASTPGGRGRSMDIQYF.

A few counts support this clonotype. The V call is TRBV7-2, the J call TRBJ2-7; D is perhaps TRBD2 (5 bases). V was pared by 5 bases and J by 6 bases, with 11 bases between. The germline V gene encodes CDR1 SGHTA and CDR2 FQGNSA. This CDR3 spans 12 amino acids. The CDR3 coding sequence is TGTGCCAGCAGCCGGCCACTAGGCGAGCAGTACTTC. Its protein product is CASSRPLGEQYF.

A few counts support this clonotype. The chain has TRBV29-1 and TRBJ1-1; 8 positions match TRBD1. This CDR3 has 14 amino acids. The V gene's germline CDR1 is SQVTM and CDR2 ANQGSEA. The ends lost 4 bases at V and 10 bases at J; junction bases unmatched: 14. CDR3 loop: CSVAWDRRPGGAFF. CDR3 DNA: TGCAGCGTTGCTTGGGACAGGAGACCTGGGGGAGCTTTCTTT.

The count of this clonotype is one. The gene calls are TRBV25-1 and TRBJ2-1, with 7 positions matching TRBD2. Germline V gene sequence: CDR1 MGHDK, CDR2 SYGVNS. J was trimmed by 3 bases and V by 3 bases; bases with no gene match: 11. This CDR3 spans 17 amino acids. The chain's CDR3 is CASSDPLAGDGYNEQFF. The CDR3 DNA is TGTGCCAGCAGTGATCCCTTGGCGGGAGACGGCTACAATGAGCAGTTCTTC. Combining the CDR3 with reference TRBV25-1 and TRBJ2-1 gives the whole variable domain EADIYQTPRYLVIGTGKKITLECSQTMGHDKMYWYQQDPGMELHLIHYSYGVNSTEKGDLSSESTVSRIRTEHFPLTLESARPSHTSQYLCASSDPLAGDGYNEQFFGPGTRLTVL.

The rearrangement links TRBV11-2 to TRBJ1-2; TRBD1 is a possible D gene (5 bases). The CDR3 has 15 amino acids. Trimming pared 5 bases from V and 8 bases from J, leaving 21 bases between. From germline, CDR1 is SGHAT and CDR2 FQNNGV. The CDR3 reads CASSPVRVQEVGYTF. In DNA form, the CDR3 reads TGTGCCAGCAGCCCTGTAAGAGTACAGGAGGTGGGCTACACCTTC.

This clonotype was observed a few times. This chain connects TRBV14 to TRBJ2-1, with D hard to call. V was trimmed by 1 base and J by 15 bases, leaving 16 bases between them. The CDR3 is made up of 13 amino acids. Per germline, CDR1 SGHDN and CDR2 FVKESK. The CDR3 DNA sequence: TGTGCCAGCAGCCAAGTATCACAGAGACCTTGGTTCTTC. Translation: CASSQVSQRPWFF.

The V call is TRBV27, the J call TRBJ2-1; maybe TRBD2 (5 bases). CDR1 MNHEY and CDR2 SMNVEV come from the germline V gene (reference sequence). This CDR3 is 12 amino acids long. V was pared by 2 bases and J by 9 bases, with 8 bases between. As DNA, the CDR3 is TGTGCCAGCAGTTTACTGAGCGGTGAGCAGTTCTTC. Amino acid sequence: CASSLLSGEQFF.

This clonotype came up a few times. The chain couples TRBV6-1 to TRBJ1-2; D not resolved. CDR1 is MNHNS and CDR2 is SASEGT in the germline V gene. V was shortened by 2 bases and J by 2 bases, with 12 bases between the two germline ends. The CDR3 runs 15 residues. The CDR3 coding sequence is TGTGCCAGCAGTGAATACCTGGGCGAAAACTATGGCTACACCTTC. The encoded protein is CASSEYLGENYGYTF.

The chain employs TRBV28 and TRBJ2-5, with D possibly being TRBD2 (6 bases). The J call may be faulty, since TRBJ2-7 better matches the DNA end. This CDR3 contains 13 residues. Germline lookup yields CDR1 MDHEN and CDR2 SYDVKM. CDR3 loop: CASTPGLIYEQYF. The DNA of the CDR3 is TGTGCCAGCACCCCGGGACTGATCTACGAGCAGTACTTC.

The chain carries TRBV29-1 and TRBJ2-7; D might be TRBD1 (6 bases). The germline V gene has CDR1 SQVTM and CDR2 ANQGSEA. This CDR3 has 12 residues. V lost 7 bases and J lost 2, with 12 bases in between. The CDR3 region has the DNA TGCAGCGCTGGACAGACGACCTACGAGCAGTACTTC. Its translation: CSAGQTTYEQYF.

The chain joins TRBV20-1 to TRBJ2-3; 10 bases match TRBD2. Germline V gives CDR1 DFQATT, CDR2 SNEGSKA (reference sequence). Unmatched junction bases numbered 6, after V lost 5 bases and J lost 1 base. The CDR3 is 15 residues long. The DNA of the CDR3 is TGCAGTGCTGGCTCCGGGACTAGCGGCACAGATACGCAGTATTTT. Translation gives CSAGSGTSGTDTQYF.

The chain has TRBV15 and TRBJ2-1; D remains unclear. Germline V gives CDR1 LNHNV, CDR2 YYDKDF (reference sequence). The CDR3 contains 14 residues. Deletions cut 3 bases from V and 6 bases from J, with 12 bases between. This chain's CDR3 is CATSSPARSNEQFF. CDR3 coding DNA: TGTGCCACCAGCAGCCCAGCCAGGAGCAATGAGCAGTTCTTC.

J is TRBJ2-7 and V is TRBV4-2; TRBD2 matches 8 bases. Gene TRBJ2-5 matches the end of the DNA better, so the J call may be wrong. CDR3 length: 15 amino acids. Germline CDR1 is LGHNA and CDR2 is YNFKEQ. The CDR3 is CASSRPGTSQETQYF. The CDR3 nucleotides read TGTGCCAGCAGCCGTCCAGGGACTAGCCAAGAGACCCAGTACTTC.

J is TRBJ2-7 and V is TRBV20-1; D is unclear. From germline, CDR1 is DFQATT and CDR2 SNEGSKA (reference sequence). V lost 4 bases to trimming and J lost 7 bases, with 14 bases between them. The CDR3 loop spans 12 amino acids. Here the CDR3 reads CSATLPPREQYF. CDR3 bases: TGCAGTGCTACCCTACCCCCCCGGGAGCAGTACTTC.